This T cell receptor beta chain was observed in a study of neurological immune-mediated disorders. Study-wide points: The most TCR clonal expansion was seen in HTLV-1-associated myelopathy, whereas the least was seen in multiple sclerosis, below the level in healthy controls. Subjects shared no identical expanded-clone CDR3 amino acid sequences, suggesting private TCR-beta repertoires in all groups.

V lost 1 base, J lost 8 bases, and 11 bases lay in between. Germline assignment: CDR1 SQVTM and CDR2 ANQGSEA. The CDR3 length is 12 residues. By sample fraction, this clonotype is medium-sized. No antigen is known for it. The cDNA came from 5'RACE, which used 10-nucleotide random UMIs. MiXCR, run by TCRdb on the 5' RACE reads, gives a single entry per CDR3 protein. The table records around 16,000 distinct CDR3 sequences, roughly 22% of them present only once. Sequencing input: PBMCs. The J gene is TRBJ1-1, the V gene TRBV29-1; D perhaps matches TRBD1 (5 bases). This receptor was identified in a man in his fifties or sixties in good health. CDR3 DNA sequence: TGCAGCGTTGAAGGGGGACTTAGAGAAGCTTTCTTT. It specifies CSVEGGLREAFF. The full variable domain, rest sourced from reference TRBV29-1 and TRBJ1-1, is SAVISQKPSRDICQRGTSLTIQCQVDSQVTMMFWYRQQPGQSLTLIATANQGSEATYESGFVIDKFPISRPNLTFSTLTVSNMSPEDSSIYLCSVEGGLREAFFGQGTRLTVV.